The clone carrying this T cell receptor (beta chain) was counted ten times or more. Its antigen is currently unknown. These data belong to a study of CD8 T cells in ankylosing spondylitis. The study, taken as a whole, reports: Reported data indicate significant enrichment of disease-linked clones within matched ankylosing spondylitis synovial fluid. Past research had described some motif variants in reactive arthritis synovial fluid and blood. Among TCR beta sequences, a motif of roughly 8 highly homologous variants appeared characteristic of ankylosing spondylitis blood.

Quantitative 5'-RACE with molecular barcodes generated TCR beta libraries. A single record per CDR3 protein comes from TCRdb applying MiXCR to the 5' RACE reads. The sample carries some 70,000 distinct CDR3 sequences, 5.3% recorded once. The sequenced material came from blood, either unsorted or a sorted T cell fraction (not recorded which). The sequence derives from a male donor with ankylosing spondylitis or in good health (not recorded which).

CDR3 in DNA: TGTGCCAGCGTGAGGGGGGACTCCTACGAGCAGTACTTC. Translated: CASVRGDSYEQYF. V gene TRBV7-9 combines with J gene TRBJ2-7; D tentatively reads TRBD1 or TRBD2 (6 bases each). Germline V gene data show CDR1 as SEHNR and CDR2 as FQNEAQ (reference sequence). With 8 bases removed from V and 0 bases from J, the gap between germline ends came to 11 bases. The CDR3 loop spans 13 amino acids. Full variable domain (remainder filled in from reference TRBV7-9 and TRBJ2-7): DTGVSQNPRHKITKRGQNVTFRCDPISEHNRLYWYRQTLGQGPEFLTYFQNEAQLEKSRLLSDRFSAERPKGSFSTLEIQRTEQGDSAMYLCASVRGDSYEQYFGPGTRLTVT.